A selection of T cell receptor beta chains follows, all from one sample in a study of shared clonotypes between healthy human individuals. Data came from immunoSEQ multiplex PCR; TCRdb stores just in-frame clones and leaves some out. The sample gives some 1 million clones, 60% to 80% of which show up once; around 1.5% is in the top ten. The sequencing input was memory CD4+ T cells sorted from blood. These receptors were collected from a man between 18 and 29 years old in good health. The CDR3 runs from the conserved cysteine through the conserved F or W. A D gene is named only where the DNA matches it firmly.

D gene: TRBD1
J gene: TRBJ1-5
V gene: TRBV4-1
CDR3 protein: CASSQKRQPGTDSNQPQHF

D gene: TRBD1
J gene: TRBJ2-4
V gene: TRBV30
CDR3 protein: CAWSVRQGAANIQYF

D gene: NA
J gene: TRBJ1-5
V gene: TRBV5-5
CDR3 protein: CASSLVGGSNQPQHF

D gene: NA
J gene: TRBJ1-5
V gene: TRBV5-1
CDR3 protein: CASSPGRNSNQPQHF

D gene: TRBD2
J gene: TRBJ2-1
V gene: TRBV6-6
CDR3 protein: CASSYRPGGRYNEQFF

D gene: TRBD2
J gene: TRBJ2-1
V gene: TRBV11-3
CDR3 protein: CASSHGGEGYNEQFF

D gene: TRBD2
J gene: TRBJ2-5
V gene: TRBV7-2
CDR3 protein: CASSFAGEETQYF

D gene: NA
J gene: TRBJ2-5
V gene: TRBV11-3
CDR3 protein: CASSLGSGSQETQYF

D gene: TRBD1
J gene: TRBJ1-1
V gene: TRBV5-4
CDR3 protein: CASSYPGQGNTEAFF

D gene: NA
J gene: TRBJ2-5
V gene: TRBV29-1
CDR3 protein: CSVEFGNFETQYF

D gene: NA
J gene: TRBJ1-3
V gene: TRBV30
CDR3 protein: CAWSTVSSGNTIYF

D gene: NA
J gene: TRBJ1-3
V gene: TRBV10-1
CDR3 protein: CASRQSLLGNTIYF

D gene: NA
J gene: TRBJ1-1
V gene: TRBV5-1
CDR3 protein: CASSLSSSTEAFF

D gene: TRBD1
J gene: TRBJ2-1
V gene: TRBV5-1
CDR3 protein: CASSLAPPGQGMNEQFF

D gene: NA
J gene: TRBJ2-4
V gene: TRBV28
CDR3 protein: CASSLPSLGGRLIQYF

D gene: NA
J gene: TRBJ2-7
V gene: TRBV5-5
CDR3 protein: CASRLPDFYEQYF